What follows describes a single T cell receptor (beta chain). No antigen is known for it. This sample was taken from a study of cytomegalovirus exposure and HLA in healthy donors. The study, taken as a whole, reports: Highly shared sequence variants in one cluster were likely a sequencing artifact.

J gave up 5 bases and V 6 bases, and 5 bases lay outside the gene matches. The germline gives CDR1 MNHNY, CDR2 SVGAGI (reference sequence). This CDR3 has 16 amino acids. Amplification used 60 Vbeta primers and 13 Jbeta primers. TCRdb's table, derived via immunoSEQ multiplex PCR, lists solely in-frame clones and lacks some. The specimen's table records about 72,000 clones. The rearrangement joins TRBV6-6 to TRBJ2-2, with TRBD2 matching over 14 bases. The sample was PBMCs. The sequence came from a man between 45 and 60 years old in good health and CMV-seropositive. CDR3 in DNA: TGTGCCAGCAGGGGGACTAGCGGGAGTGAAACCGGGGAGCTGTTTTTT. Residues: CASRGTSGSETGELFF.